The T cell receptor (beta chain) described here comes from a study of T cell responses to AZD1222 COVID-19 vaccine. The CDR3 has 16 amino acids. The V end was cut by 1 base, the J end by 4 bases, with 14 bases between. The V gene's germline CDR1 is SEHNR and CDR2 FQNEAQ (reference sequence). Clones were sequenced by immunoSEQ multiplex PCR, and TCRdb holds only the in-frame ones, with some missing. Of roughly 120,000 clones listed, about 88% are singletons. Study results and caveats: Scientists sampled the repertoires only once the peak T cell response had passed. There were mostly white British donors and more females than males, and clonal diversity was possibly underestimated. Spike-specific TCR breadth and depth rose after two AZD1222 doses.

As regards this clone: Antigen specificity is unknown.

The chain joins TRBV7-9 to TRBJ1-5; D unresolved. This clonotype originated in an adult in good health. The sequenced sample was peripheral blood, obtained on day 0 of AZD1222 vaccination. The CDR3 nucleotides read TGTGCCAGCAGCTTAGGCGTTGGGAGGGTGAATCAGCCCCAGCATTTT. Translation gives CASSLGVGRVNQPQHF.